This entry lists 25 T cell receptor beta chains sequenced from one sample in a study of T cell responses to AZD1222 COVID-19 vaccine. TCRdb keeps only in-frame clones here, not all; method: immunoSEQ multiplex PCR. Of 210,000 or so clones in the sample, about 93% were seen once. The source material was peripheral blood, sampled on day 0 of MenACWY control vaccination. Receptors were obtained from an adult in good health.

This clone was counted a single time. Here the CDR3 reads CASAGGAYEQYF. DNA for the CDR3: TGTGCCAGCGCAGGAGGGGCCTACGAGCAGTACTTC. The rearrangement joins TRBV6-5 to TRBJ2-7, with D perhaps TRBD2 (6 bases). V shed 8 bases and J shed 2 bases, with 10 bases lying between them. The CDR3 runs 12 residues. Germline assignment: CDR1 MNHEY and CDR2 SVGAGI.

The chain has TRBV30 and TRBJ1-2; D is ambiguous. The CDR3 is made up of 13 amino acids. CDR1 is GTSNPN, CDR2 SVGIG, per germline (reference sequence). Trimming stripped 2 bases from V and 8 bases from J, with 15 bases between. This CDR3 is CAWSTIGLGGYTF. DNA for the CDR3: TGTGCCTGGAGTACCATTGGGCTCGGGGGCTACACCTTC.

The chain employs TRBV21-1 and TRBJ1-1. TRBV21-1 is a pseudogene locus. CDR3 length: 13 amino acids. The DNA for the CDR3 is TGTGCCAGCAAGGGACGGAGCAACACTGAAGCTTTCTTT. Protein: CASKGRSNTEAFF.

The rearrangement joins TRBV6-5 to TRBJ1-6, with 9 bases that match TRBD1. The germline CDR1 and CDR2 sequences are MNHEY and SVGAGI. CDR3 length equals 15 residues. Trimming cost V 6 bases and J 4 bases; bases outside gene matches: 4. The CDR3 DNA reads TGTGCCAGCAGACCGGACAGGGGTTATAATTCACCCCTCCACTTT. Its protein is CASRPDRGYNSPLHF.

The gene calls are TRBV19 and TRBJ1-2, with 8 bases identical to TRBD1. CDR1 is LNHDA and CDR2 is SQIVND in the germline V gene (reference sequence). This CDR3 spans 15 amino acids. Trimming took 4 bases from V and 7 from J; bases not matched to a gene: 11. CDR3 nucleotide sequence: TGTGCCAGTAGTACCCTGACAGGGGATCTCGGTGGCTACACCTTC. Its protein product is CASSTLTGDLGGYTF.

The chain couples TRBV2 to TRBJ2-2; D gene ambiguous. Per the germline V gene, CDR1 is SNHLY and CDR2 is FYNNEI. V lost 10 bases and J lost 6, with 15 bases in between. This CDR3 has 13 amino acids. CDR3 region: CATSPGEAGELFF. The CDR3 DNA reads as TGTGCCACGAGCCCGGGTGAGGCCGGGGAGCTGTTTTTT. Full variable domain (outside the CDR3, taken from reference TRBV2 and TRBJ2-2): EPEVTQTPSHQVTQMGQEVILRCVPISNHLYFYWYRQILGQKVEFLVSFYNNEISEKSEIFDDQFSVERPDGSNFTLKIRSTKLEDSAMYFCATSPGEAGELFFGEGSRLTVL.

This chain links TRBV18 with TRBJ1-6; D ambiguous. The CDR3 is 15 amino acids. V shed 3 bases and J shed 0 bases, with 6 bases lying between them. Germline CDR1 is KGHSH and CDR2 is LQKENI. The CDR3 nucleotides are TGTGCCAGCTCACCTCCAGACTCCTATAATTCACCCCTCCACTTT. This translates into CASSPPDSYNSPLHF.

About this clone itself: In the same sample, other DNA sequences code for this CDR3. The chain recombines TRBV11-2 with TRBJ1-2; possibly TRBD1 for D (6 bases). From germline, CDR1 is SGHAT and CDR2 FQNNGV. V was clipped by 6 bases and J by 1 base, with 9 bases between them. The CDR3 runs 13 residues. CDR3 sequence reads: CASSPDSNYGYTF. Here the CDR3 DNA reads TGTGCCAGCAGTCCGGACAGTAACTATGGCTACACCTTC.

The rearrangement links TRBV6-1 to TRBJ1-2; no clear D gene. Germline CDR1 reads MNHNS; CDR2 reads SASEGT. V gave up 4 bases and J gave up 3 bases, with 18 bases separating them. There are 16 residues in the CDR3. CDR3 nucleotides: TGTGCCAGCAGTGGCCGCACGGAAGAGGGTTACTATGGCTACACCTTC. Protein product: CASSGRTEEGYYGYTF.

J is TRBJ2-1 and V is TRBV2; 9 bases agree with TRBD2. This CDR3 is built from 16 residues. Germline trimming cut 6 bases from V and 3 bases from J; bases unmatched to any gene: 9. Germline-derived CDR1 and CDR2 are SNHLY and FYNNEI. CDR3 coding DNA: TGTGCCAGCAGGGGAAGACTAGCGGCTAACTACAATGAGCAGTTCTTC. This sequence encodes CASRGRLAANYNEQFF.

The gene calls are TRBV2 and TRBJ1-1, with a possible D match to TRBD1 (5 bases). Per the germline V gene, CDR1 is SNHLY and CDR2 is FYNNEI. The CDR3 is 14 residues long. The germline V and J ends were trimmed by 4 bases and 5 bases, with 14 bases remaining between them. In DNA form, the CDR3 reads TGTGCCAGCAGTGGGGCGGGACTAGGGACTGAAGCTTTCTTT. Amino acid sequence: CASSGAGLGTEAFF.

J is TRBJ1-3 and V is TRBV5-8; D might be TRBD1 (5 bases). The germline gives CDR1 SGHTS, CDR2 YDEGEE. The CDR3 length is 17 residues. V was trimmed by 4 bases and J by 2 bases, leaving 19 bases between them. For the CDR3, the DNA is TGTGCCAGCAGCCCGGACTGGCGGCGGGACCCTGGAAACACCATATATTTT. Protein sequence: CASSPDWRRDPGNTIYF.

The rearrangement joins TRBV15 to TRBJ2-5; a possible D gene is TRBD1 (6 bases). V was shortened by 7 bases and J by 0 bases, with 12 bases between the two germline ends. The CDR3 has 14 amino acids. CDR1 LNHNV and CDR2 YYDKDF come from the germline V gene (reference sequence). The CDR3 loop is CATTTGIHQETQYF. The CDR3 nucleotides read TGTGCCACCACTACAGGGATCCACCAAGAGACCCAGTACTTC.

This chain uses TRBV12-3 or TRBV12-4 with TRBJ2-1, with D maybe TRBD2 (5 bases). The CDR3 runs 13 residues. Trimming pared 3 bases from V and 9 bases from J, leaving 12 bases between. CDR3 DNA sequence: TGTGCCAGCAGTTTGCGTGAGGGTGGTGAGCAGTTCTTC. Translating gives CASSLREGGEQFF.

The chain links TRBV7-8 to TRBJ2-3; 13 bases match TRBD2. Germline assignment: CDR1 SGHVS and CDR2 FQNEAQ. This CDR3 has 16 residues. The V gene end was trimmed by 5 bases and the J gene end by 4 bases; junction bases not matched to a gene: 6. This CDR3 reads CASSQGLAGLADTQYF. The CDR3 region has the DNA TGTGCCAGCAGCCAGGGACTAGCGGGGTTAGCAGATACGCAGTATTTT.

The J gene is TRBJ2-2, the V gene TRBV16, with D perhaps matching TRBD1 (6 bases). CDR3 length equals 13 residues. Between the trimmed V and J ends, which lost 7 bases and 2 bases, there was a span of 8 bases. Germline V gene sequence: CDR1 KGHSY, CDR2 FQNENV. The DNA of the CDR3 is TGTGCCAGCAAGGACAGAAACACCGGGGAGCTGTTTTTT. Encoded protein: CASKDRNTGELFF.

This chain connects TRBV19 to TRBJ2-7; TRBD2 agrees at 7 bases. The CDR3 sequence is 14 residues long. Per germline, CDR1 LNHDA and CDR2 SQIVND (reference sequence). V shed 5 bases, J shed 0 bases, and the junction held 4 bases outside the gene matches. CDR3 nucleotide sequence: TGTGCCAGTAGTTCCGGGGGGAGCTCCTACGAGCAGTACTTC. It specifies CASSSGGSSYEQYF.

This chain links TRBV5-4 with TRBJ1-2; no definite D call. The CDR3 is made up of 14 amino acids. Germline V CDR1 and CDR2: SGHNT, YYREEE (reference sequence). V lost 0 bases and J 7 bases, leaving 13 bases between the germline ends. CDR3 nucleotide sequence: TGTGCCAGCAGCTTGGTCCAGCGGCCCCTTGGCTACACCTTC. It encodes CASSLVQRPLGYTF.

The rearrangement joins TRBV11-2 to TRBJ2-3, with 9 bases lining up with TRBD1. There are 16 residues in the CDR3. Germline lookup yields CDR1 SGHAT and CDR2 FQNNGV. Trimming cost V 4 bases and J 0 bases; bases outside gene matches: 5. The CDR3 bases are TGTGCCAGCAGCTCTGGACAGGGGCCTAGCACAGATACGCAGTATTTT. Translation gives CASSSGQGPSTDTQYF.

The chain employs TRBV2 and TRBJ1-1; the D is unclear. V was clipped by 7 bases and J by 1 base, with 7 bases between them. Per the germline V gene, CDR1 is SNHLY and CDR2 is FYNNEI. The CDR3 consists of 12 residues. The CDR3 DNA sequence: TGTGCCAGCAAACGGTGGAACACTGAAGCTTTCTTT. Its translation is CASKRWNTEAFF.

The V call is TRBV14, the J call TRBJ2-7; D possibly uses TRBD1 or TRBD2 (5 bases each). Trimming removed 4 bases at V and 0 bases at J, with 22 bases between. Germline V gene sequence: CDR1 SGHDN, CDR2 FVKESK. The CDR3 sequence is 18 residues long. Here the CDR3 DNA reads TGTGCCAGCAGCCCCTGGGGACGTGGGCAAAGTAGCTCCTACGAGCAGTACTTC. Its translation: CASSPWGRGQSSSYEQYF.

CDR3 coding DNA: TGTGCCAGCAGCCCAGCCCCGTTCGAGAATTCACCCCTCCACTTT. The encoded protein is CASSPAPFENSPLHF. The chain has TRBV7-9 and TRBJ1-6; D ambiguous. This CDR3 contains 15 residues. Germline V gene sequence: CDR1 SEHNR, CDR2 FQNEAQ (reference sequence). Trimming removed 5 bases from V and 7 bases from J, with 15 bases in between.

In DNA form, the CDR3 reads TGCGCCAGCAGCAGCCTTGAGGGGGCTACATACAATGAGCAGTTCTTC. It specifies CASSSLEGATYNEQFF. The chain couples TRBV5-1 to TRBJ2-1, with TRBD1 identical over 7 bases. V gave up 4 bases and J gave up 4 bases; unmatched junction bases: 11. Germline V gives CDR1 SGHRS, CDR2 YFSETQ. This CDR3 spans 16 amino acids.

The V gene is TRBV6-2 or TRBV6-3, the J gene TRBJ2-3, with 11 bases identical to TRBD2. The V gene end was trimmed by 4 bases and the J gene end by 4 bases; junction bases not matched to a gene: 13. The CDR3 runs 18 residues. Germline V gene data show CDR1 as MNHEY and CDR2 as SVGEGT. This chain's CDR3 is CASSFIPGLAAKADTQYF. CDR3 coding DNA: TGTGCCAGCAGTTTTATCCCGGGACTAGCGGCCAAAGCAGATACGCAGTATTTT.

This chain uses TRBV7-8 with TRBJ1-2; no clear D gene. CDR1 is SGHVS and CDR2 is FQNEAQ in the germline V gene. V was clipped by 1 base and J by 7 bases, with 10 bases between them. CDR3 length equals 13 residues. CDR3 region: CASSLGVGGGYTF. In nucleotides, the CDR3 is TGTGCCAGCAGCTTAGGAGTCGGCGGTGGCTACACCTTC. Combining the CDR3 with reference TRBV7-8 and TRBJ1-2 gives the whole variable domain GAGVSQSPRYKVAKRGQDVALRCDPISGHVSLFWYQQALGQGPEFLTYFQNEAQLDKSGLPSDRFFAERPEGSVSTLKIQRTQQEDSAVYLCASSLGVGGGYTFGSGTRLTVV.